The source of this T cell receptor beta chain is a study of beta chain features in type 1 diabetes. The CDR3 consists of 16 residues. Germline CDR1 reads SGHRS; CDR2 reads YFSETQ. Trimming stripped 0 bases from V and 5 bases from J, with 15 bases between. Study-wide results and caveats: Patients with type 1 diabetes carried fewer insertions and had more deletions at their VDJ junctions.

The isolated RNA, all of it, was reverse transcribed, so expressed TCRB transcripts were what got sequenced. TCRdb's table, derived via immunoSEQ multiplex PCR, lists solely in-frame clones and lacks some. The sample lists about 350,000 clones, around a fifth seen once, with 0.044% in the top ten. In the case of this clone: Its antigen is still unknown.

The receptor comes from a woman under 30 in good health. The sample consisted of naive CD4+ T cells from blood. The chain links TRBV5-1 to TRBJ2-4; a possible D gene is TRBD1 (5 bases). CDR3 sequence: CASSLGGHLQQNIQYF. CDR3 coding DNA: TGCGCCAGCAGCTTGGGAGGACATCTTCAGCAAAACATTCAGTACTTC.